This T cell receptor beta chain was sequenced for a study of T cells in Graves' hyperthyroidism and ophthalmopathy. This clonotype was seen only a few times. Its target is not known. RNA transcripts yielded amplified TCR beta CDR3 regions. HTBI primers were the set used in a first-round RT-PCR of the TCR CDR3. A single record per CDR3 protein comes from TCRdb applying MiXCR to the multiplex PCR reads. The sample lists 700,000 or so distinct CDR3 sequences; 16% were seen once. The study, taken as a whole, reports: Most clonotypes that expanded in the thyroid above 0.001 also showed up in blood.

In germline, CDR1 is MNHEY, CDR2 SVGEGT. Trimming took 7 bases from V and 3 from J; bases not matched to a gene: 16. The CDR3 sequence is 17 residues long. The chain employs TRBV6-2 or TRBV6-3 and TRBJ1-1, with TRBD1 matching over 8 bases. The source is a man aged 18 to 29 with Graves' hyperthyroidism. What was sequenced was blood. The CDR3 DNA reads as TGTGCCAGCACCTACAGGGGGTCAGTTTTTTTAGACACTGAAGCTTTCTTT. Protein: CASTYRGSVFLDTEAFF.